This TCR beta chain came from a study of cytomegalovirus exposure and HLA in healthy donors. The PCR made use of 60 Vbeta and 13 Jbeta primers. Sequenced by immunoSEQ multiplex PCR; TCRdb stores in-frame clones only, minus some. Here the sample spans around 270,000 clones, 75% to 85% being singletons. The TCR sequence derives from a girl aged 2-15 years in good health and CMV-seronegative. Material: PBMCs.

CDR3 DNA sequence: TGTGCCTGGAGTAACGGGGACCAGGGGCACTTTGGAAACACCATATATTTT. Translation: CAWSNGDQGHFGNTIYF. The chain uses TRBV30 and TRBJ1-3; tentatively, D is TRBD1 (6 bases). CDR1 and CDR2 (germline): GTSNPN, SVGIG (reference sequence). The CDR3 runs to 17 residues. V gave up 2 bases and J gave up 3 bases, with 20 bases separating them.